This T cell receptor beta chain was sequenced during a study of tumor-infiltrating lymphocytes in primary liver carcinoma. As for the study in general: Tumor staging was T1-T3 N0M0; sizes spanned about 4.2 to 11 cm across. Every sample contained roughly 3.65 to 8 million productive TCRbeta reads, and these numbers were similar from one tissue type to another. Study-wide points: Left bulk and unsorted, the samples did not allow CD4+ and CD8+ repertoires to be compared.

Turning to this clonotype: Antigen specificity is unknown. At one boundary the junction diverges from the germline segment, which might be a read error.

Unsorted whole blood supplied the RNA, and germline DNA was extracted too. The template, roughly 550 ng total RNA, yielded TCR beta cDNA made with a constant-region primer. Libraries of TCR beta came from three nested multiplex PCR rounds with slightly modified ARM-PCR. TCRdb re-analysed the multiplex PCR reads in MiXCR, keeping a single row per CDR3 protein. The sample gives a few hundred thousand distinct CDR3 sequences, approximately 54% of which show up once; approximately 17% is in the top ten. This clonotype was sampled from a woman aged 25 to 39 with primary liver carcinoma and hepatitis B virus infection. The sample consisted of peripheral blood.

DNA for the CDR3: TGTGCCAGTATGAGGACAGGGGGCATAGAGACCCATTACTTC. Translated: CASMRTGGIETHYF. This rearrangement joins TRBV19 to TRBJ2-5, with 11 bases that match TRBD1. The length of the CDR3 is 14 residues. Looked up from germline, CDR1 is LNHDA and CDR2 is SQIVND (reference sequence).